This T cell receptor (beta chain) was identified during a study of shared clonotypes between healthy human individuals. Measured with immunoSEQ multiplex PCR; TCRdb has only the in-frame clones, and not every one. The sample lists under 1,900,000 clones, approximately 98.5% occurring once. Germline CDR1 LNHDA, CDR2 SQIVND (reference sequence). This CDR3 spans 16 amino acids. The V gene end was trimmed by 4 bases and the J gene end by 2 bases; junction bases not matched to a gene: 7. General study points: Compared with clonotypes that all four donors shared, non-shared clonotypes had lower generation probabilities. Naive subsets generally had larger estimated richness than memory subsets.

On this clone: Its target is not known.

This chain connects TRBV19 to TRBJ2-3, with 9 positions matching TRBD2. Sequencing was performed on naive CD4+ T cells sorted from blood. Subset indicated: CD45RA+ positively selected. This clonotype was obtained from a man aged 30-40 years in good health. In DNA form, the CDR3 reads TGTGCCAGTAGTACCCGGGCGGGAGGGTTCACAGATACGCAGTATTTT. This sequence encodes CASSTRAGGFTDTQYF.